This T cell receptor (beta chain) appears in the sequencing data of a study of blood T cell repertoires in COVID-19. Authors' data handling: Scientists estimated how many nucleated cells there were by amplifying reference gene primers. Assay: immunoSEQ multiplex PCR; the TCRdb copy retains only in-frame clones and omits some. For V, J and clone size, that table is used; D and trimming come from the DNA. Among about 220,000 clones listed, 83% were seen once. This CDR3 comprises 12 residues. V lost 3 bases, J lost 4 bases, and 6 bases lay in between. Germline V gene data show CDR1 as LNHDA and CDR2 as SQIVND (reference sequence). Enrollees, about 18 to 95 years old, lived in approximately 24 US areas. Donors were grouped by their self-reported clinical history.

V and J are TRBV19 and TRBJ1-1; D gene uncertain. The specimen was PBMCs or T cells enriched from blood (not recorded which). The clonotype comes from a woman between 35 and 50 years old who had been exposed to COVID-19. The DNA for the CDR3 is TGTGCCAGTAGTATTGAGGGCACTGAAGCTTTCTTT. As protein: CASSIEGTEAFF.